This T cell receptor (beta chain) comes out of a study of identifying expanded T cells in peripheral blood (dated by TCRdb to the late 2010s). With respect to the entire study: Technical replicates were generated by sequencing separate aliquots of the same genomic DNA pool, and four replicates were compared pairwise. Findings and caveats that apply to the study as a whole: Variance in clone template counts between approximately two-week samples significantly increased with total template count across all healthy donors. The authors expected that over much longer intervals, such as months to years, biological variance in healthy repertoires might increase even further. The beta-binomial model significantly reduced the number of clones called differentially abundant and the false-positive rate across all healthy-donor time intervals. Between technical replicates the binomial model flagged about 1.2 differentially abundant clones, whereas over around 2 weeks the binomial model flagged about 16.4 and over about 4 weeks approximately 18.

V is pruned by 3 bases and J by 5 bases, leaving 3 bases of the junction without a gene match. CDR3 length: 15 amino acids, cysteine to phenylalanine. Here the CDR3 DNA is all that survives: 45 bases in frame from base 1. The germline V gene supplies CDR1 SGDLS and CDR2 YYNGEE. No immune events such as infections were documented for the healthy donors during the collection period. To calibrate time-dependent variance in a beta-binomial model of T-cell clone differential abundance, blood repertoires from healthy donors were used as a training cohort. The training cohort included 10 healthy donors, of whom 3 were female and 7 were male. An age range of about 29 to 65 years, with an average of about 43 years, was recorded for the donors. Whole blood, obtained from a commercial supplier, was collected from each healthy donor at three time points spaced around two weeks apart. For immunosequencing, genomic DNA was extracted from whole blood that had not been sorted.

TCRbeta CDR3 regions were profiled with the immunoSEQ Assay using bias-controlled multiplex PCR amplification of genomic DNA. The published analysis was carried out like this. To quantify the absolute abundance of each unique TCRbeta CDR3 region, the sequences were collapsed and filtered. Differential abundance was tested with a binomial (Fisher-equivalent) model and with a beta-binomial model adding time-dependent variance fitted from healthy donors. Any clone with fewer than 5 combined templates was excluded, and a clone was called differentially abundant if its Benjamini-Hochberg FDR was below 0.01. The form v = (b*log(k)+a)^2 was used to model beta-binomial variance as a function of total template count across the two samples. TCRdb took this table from immuneACCESS and kept in-frame rearrangements with V and J called. Such tables lack part of the clones; where checked against another copy, unresolved V genes explain under half of the gap, and the rest is unexplained. That table furnishes V, J and clone size, whereas the DNA furnished D and trimming. The sample table records approximately 58,000 clones; over 75% of these occur just once. Around a sixth of the sample is taken by the ten largest.

This clone was counted a single time. Its antigen is currently not known. Base-call qualities are not available, and no considerably larger clone is one nucleotide away. The TCR originated in a person aged 18 to 70 in good health. The sequence joins TRBV9 to TRBJ2-7; 15 middle bases align to TRBD2. Material for sequencing was blood. In nucleotides, the sequence is TGTGCCAGCAGCGCCGGACTAGCGGGAGGGAACGAGCAGTACTTC. It encodes CASSAGLAGGNEQYF.